Following are 5 T cell receptor beta chains from one sample sequenced in a study of blood T cell repertoires in COVID-19. Clones were sequenced by immunoSEQ multiplex PCR, and TCRdb holds only the in-frame ones, with some missing. This table has fewer than 250,000 clones, 80% to 90% appearing once. The specimen sequenced was peripheral blood. Every receptor here comes from a young man with active or convalescent COVID-19.

The J gene is TRBJ1-5, the V gene TRBV7-2; possible D gene TRBD1, 6 bases. The V gene lost 5 bases and the J gene lost 4 bases, with 18 bases spanning the gap. This CDR3 spans 16 amino acids. In germline, CDR1 is SGHTA, CDR2 FQGNSA. CDR3 region: CASSPSSTGLNQPQHF. As DNA, the CDR3 is TGTGCCAGCAGCCCCTCTTCGACAGGACTTAATCAGCCCCAGCATTTT.

This chain uses TRBV7-2 with TRBJ1-4; D ambiguous. With 5 bases removed from V and 0 bases from J, the gap between germline ends came to 10 bases. Germline CDR1 SGHTA, CDR2 FQGNSA. The CDR3 sequence is 15 residues long. The CDR3 here is CASSPEGSTNEKLFF. The CDR3 DNA sequence: TGTGCCAGCAGCCCCGAGGGTTCAACTAATGAAAAACTGTTTTTT. Full variable domain (rest looked up from reference TRBV7-2 and TRBJ1-4): GAGVSQSPSNKVTEKGKDVELRCDPISGHTALYWYRQSLGQGLEFLIYFQGNSAPDKSGLPSDRFSAERTGGSVSTLTIQRTQQEDSAVYLCASSPEGSTNEKLFFGSGTQLSVL.

The sample holds a few counts of this clone. In DNA, the CDR3 is TGTGCCAGCTCACCCTCCGCCCCAGTGAACACCGGGGAGCTGTTTTTT. Translation: CASSPSAPVNTGELFF. The chain has TRBV18 and TRBJ2-2; D ambiguous. CDR3 length: 16 amino acids. Germline V gives CDR1 KGHSH, CDR2 LQKENI. V dropped 3 bases and J dropped 1 base, with 12 bases sitting between them.

The V and J genes are TRBV30 and TRBJ1-5; tentatively, D is TRBD1 (5 bases). Trimming removed 6 bases from V and 5 bases from J, with 11 bases in between. Germline loops: CDR1 GTSNPN, CDR2 SVGIG (reference sequence). The CDR3 sequence is 12 residues long. The CDR3 DNA follows: TGTGCCTGTGACAGCCGTGATCAGCCCCAGCATTTT. Translated: CACDSRDQPQHF.

The rearrangement links TRBV6-6 to TRBJ2-6; D gene unclear. The CDR3 length is 16 residues. V shed 3 bases and J shed 0 bases, with 9 bases lying between them. CDR1 and CDR2 (germline): MNHNY, SVGAGI (reference sequence). The CDR3 loop is CASSYTRSSGANVLTF. In DNA, the CDR3 is TGTGCCAGCAGTTATACAAGGAGCTCTGGGGCCAACGTCCTGACTTTC.